This T cell receptor (beta chain) derives from a study of cytomegalovirus exposure and HLA in healthy donors. With 60 Vbeta and 13 Jbeta primers, the PCR was carried out. The repertoire was sequenced with immunoSEQ multiplex PCR; TCRdb's copy has only in-frame clones and lacks some. The sample carries 60,000 to 70,000 clones, 80% recorded once. The ends lost 8 bases at V and 6 bases at J; junction bases unmatched: 7. Germline CDR1 and CDR2: SQVTM and ANQGSEA. The CDR3 length is 13 residues. The sequenced sample was PBMCs. The chain links TRBV29-1 to TRBJ2-3, with TRBD2 identical over 11 bases. The clonotype originates from a woman aged 25-40 years in good health and CMV-seronegative. CDR3 sequence: CSKTSGSHDTQYF. As DNA, the CDR3 is TGCAGCAAAACTAGCGGGAGCCACGATACGCAGTATTTT.